One T cell receptor beta chain is described in this entry. This clonotype appeared many times. It has no known antigen specificity. There are no base qualities to consult, and no much larger clone falls within one base. This sample stems from a study of T-cell reconstitution after alpha-beta-depleted transplantation in children (dated by TCRdb to the mid-2010s). In terms of the full investigation: The study quantitatively tracked T-cell immune reconstitution after TCRalphabeta/CD19-depleted allogeneic hematopoietic cell transplantation in children using TCR repertoire profiling.

Library preparation used PCR. Instrument on record: Illumina HiSeq 2500. TCR library preparation used molecular barcoding, with unique molecular identifiers applied to normalize quantification of the TCRbeta repertoire. The public reads were reprocessed in TCRdb via fastp at Q25 and MiXCR, keeping in-frame beta chains. Every entry covers one CDR3 protein and lists the most common genes and DNA from its rows. The sample data list some 590,000 distinct CDR3 sequences, and approximately 10% of these were observed just once. The ten largest clonotypes hold about 4.3% of the sample. The sample here was PBMCs from the stem cell graft donor, taken from the stem cell graft. The source is a human donor who donated a stem cell graft to a child with acute myeloid leukemia.

CDR3 reads: CSVTGKGEAFF. The bases read TGCAGCGTAACGGGGAAAGGTGAAGCTTTCTTT. The rearranged segments are TRBV29-1 and TRBJ1-1, with an unclear D gene assignment. Per the germline V gene, SQVTM is the CDR1 and ANQGSEA is the CDR2. V is cut by 6 bases and J by 7 bases, and the space between the germline ends is 12 bases. The CDR3 contains 11 residues, cysteine and phenylalanine counted. Here the CDR3 DNA is all that survives: 33 bases in frame from base 1.